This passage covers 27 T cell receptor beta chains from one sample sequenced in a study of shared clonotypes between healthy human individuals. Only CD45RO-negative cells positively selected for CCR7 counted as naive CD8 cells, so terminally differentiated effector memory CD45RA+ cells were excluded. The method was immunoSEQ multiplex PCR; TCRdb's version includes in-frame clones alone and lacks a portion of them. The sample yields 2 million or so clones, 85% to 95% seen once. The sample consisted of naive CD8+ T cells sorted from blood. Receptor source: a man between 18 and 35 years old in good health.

As DNA, the CDR3 is TGTGCCAGCAGCTTACTAGGATCCCAAGAGACCCAGTACTTC. Amino acid sequence: CASSLLGSQETQYF. V gene TRBV7-6 combines with J gene TRBJ2-5; D unresolved. The CDR3 consists of 14 residues. CDR1 is SGHVS and CDR2 is FNYEAQ in the germline V gene. V was clipped by 2 bases and J by 1 base, with 8 bases between them.

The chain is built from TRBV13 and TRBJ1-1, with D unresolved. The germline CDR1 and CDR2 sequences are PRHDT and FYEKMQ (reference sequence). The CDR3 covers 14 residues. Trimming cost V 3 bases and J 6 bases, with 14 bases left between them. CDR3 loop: CASSFWTGGAEAFF. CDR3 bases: TGTGCCAGCAGCTTTTGGACGGGCGGAGCTGAAGCTTTCTTT.

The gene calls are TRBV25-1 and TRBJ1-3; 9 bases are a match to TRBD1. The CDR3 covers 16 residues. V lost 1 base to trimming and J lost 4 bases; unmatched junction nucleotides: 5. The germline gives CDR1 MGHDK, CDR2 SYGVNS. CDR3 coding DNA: TGTGCCAGCAGTGAATCCACCGGGACAGGGGGAAACACCATATATTTT. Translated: CASSESTGTGGNTIYF. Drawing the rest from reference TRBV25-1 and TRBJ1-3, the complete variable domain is EADIYQTPRYLVIGTGKKITLECSQTMGHDKMYWYQQDPGMELHLIHYSYGVNSTEKGDLSSESTVSRIRTEHFPLTLESARPSHTSQYLCASSESTGTGGNTIYFGEGSWLTVV.

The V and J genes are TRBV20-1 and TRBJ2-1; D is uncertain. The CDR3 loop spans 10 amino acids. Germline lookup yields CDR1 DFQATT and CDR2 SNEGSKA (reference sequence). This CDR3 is CSKSHNEQFF. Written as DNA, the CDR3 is TGCAGCAAATCACACAATGAGCAGTTCTTC.

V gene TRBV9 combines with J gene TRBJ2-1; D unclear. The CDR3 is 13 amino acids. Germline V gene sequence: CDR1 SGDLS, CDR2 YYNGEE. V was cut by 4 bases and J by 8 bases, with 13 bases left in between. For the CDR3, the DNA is TGTGCCAGCAGCTCGGCCCTCGAGGATGAGCAGTTCTTC. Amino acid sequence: CASSSALEDEQFF.

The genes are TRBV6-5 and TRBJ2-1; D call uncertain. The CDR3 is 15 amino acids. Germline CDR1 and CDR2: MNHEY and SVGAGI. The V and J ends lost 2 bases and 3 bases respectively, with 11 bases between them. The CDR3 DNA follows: TGTGCCAGCAGTTACGTTAGCCCCGACTACAATGAGCAGTTCTTC. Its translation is CASSYVSPDYNEQFF.

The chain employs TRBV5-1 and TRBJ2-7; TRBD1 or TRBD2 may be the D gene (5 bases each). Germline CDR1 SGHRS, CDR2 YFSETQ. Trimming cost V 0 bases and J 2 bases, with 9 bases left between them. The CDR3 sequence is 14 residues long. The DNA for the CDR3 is TGCGCCAGCAGCTTGGGGGGGACCGCCTACGAGCAGTACTTC. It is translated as CASSLGGTAYEQYF. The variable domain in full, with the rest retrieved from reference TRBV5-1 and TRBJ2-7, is KAGVTQTPRYLIKTRGQQVTLSCSPISGHRSVSWYQQTPGQGLQFLFEYFSETQRNKGNFPGRFSGRQFSNSRSEMNVSTLELGDSALYLCASSLGGTAYEQYFGPGTRLTVT.

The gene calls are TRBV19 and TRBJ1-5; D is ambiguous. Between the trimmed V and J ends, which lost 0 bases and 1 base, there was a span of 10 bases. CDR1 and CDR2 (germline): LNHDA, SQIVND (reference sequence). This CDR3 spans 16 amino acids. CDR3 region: CASSIDHDMSNQPQHF. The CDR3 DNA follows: TGTGCCAGTAGTATAGATCACGATATGAGCAATCAGCCCCAGCATTTT.

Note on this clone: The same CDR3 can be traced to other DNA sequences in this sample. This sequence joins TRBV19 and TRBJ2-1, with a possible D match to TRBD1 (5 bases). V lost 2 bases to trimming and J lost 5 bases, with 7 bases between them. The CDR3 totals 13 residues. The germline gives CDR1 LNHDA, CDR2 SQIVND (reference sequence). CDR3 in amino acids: CASSIPGNNEQFF. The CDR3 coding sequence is TGTGCCAGTAGTATACCAGGGAACAATGAGCAGTTCTTC.

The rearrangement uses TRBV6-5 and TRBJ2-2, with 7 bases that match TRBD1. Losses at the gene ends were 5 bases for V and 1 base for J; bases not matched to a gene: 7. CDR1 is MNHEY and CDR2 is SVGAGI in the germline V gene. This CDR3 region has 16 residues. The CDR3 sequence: CASSHWTGRNTGELFF. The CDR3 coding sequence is TGTGCCAGCAGTCACTGGACAGGCAGGAACACCGGGGAGCTGTTTTTT.

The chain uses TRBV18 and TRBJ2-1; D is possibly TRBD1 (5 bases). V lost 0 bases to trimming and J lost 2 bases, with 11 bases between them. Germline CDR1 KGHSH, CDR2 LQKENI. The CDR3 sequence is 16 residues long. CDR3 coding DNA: TGTGCCAGCTCACCACCGGCCACAGGAGCCTACAATGAGCAGTTCTTC. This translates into CASSPPATGAYNEQFF.

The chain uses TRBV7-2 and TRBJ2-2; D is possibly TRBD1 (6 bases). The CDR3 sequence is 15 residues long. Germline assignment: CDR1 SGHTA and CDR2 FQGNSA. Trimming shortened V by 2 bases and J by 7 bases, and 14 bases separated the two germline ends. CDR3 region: CASSLSQGLGGELFF. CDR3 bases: TGTGCCAGCAGCTTATCACAGGGTCTAGGCGGGGAGCTGTTTTTT.

This chain's CDR3 is CASSAQLIRDRTSPIPTDTQYF. The DNA for the CDR3 is TGTGCCAGCAGCGCTCAACTTATCCGGGACAGGACTTCCCCAATCCCCACAGATACGCAGTATTTT. The chain joins TRBV9 to TRBJ2-3, with 8 nucleotides matching TRBD1. Germline V gives CDR1 SGDLS, CDR2 YYNGEE. V trimming: 3 bases; J trimming: 2 bases; junction bases outside the gene matches: 26. This CDR3 comprises 22 residues. Full variable domain (rest looked up from reference TRBV9 and TRBJ2-3): DSGVTQTPKHLITATGQRVTLRCSPRSGDLSVYWYQQSLDQGLQFLIQYYNGEERAKGNILERFSAQQFPDLHSELNLSSLELGDSALYFCASSAQLIRDRTSPIPTDTQYFGPGTRLTVL.

As DNA, the CDR3 is TGTGCCAGCAGCTTAGGGGACGGGAGCTCCTACGAGCAGTACTTC. It translates to CASSLGDGSSYEQYF. The V and J genes are TRBV7-6 and TRBJ2-7, with a tentative D call TRBD2 (6 bases). The V end lost 1 base, the J end lost 0 bases, and 10 bases lay between the germline ends. CDR1 is SGHVS and CDR2 is FNYEAQ in the germline V gene. There are 15 residues in the CDR3.

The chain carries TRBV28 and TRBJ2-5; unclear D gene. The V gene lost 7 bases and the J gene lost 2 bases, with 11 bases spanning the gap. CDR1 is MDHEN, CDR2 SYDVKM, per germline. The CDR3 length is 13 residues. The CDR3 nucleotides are TGTGCCAGCAACCTAATGGGACAAGAGACCCAGTACTTC. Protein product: CASNLMGQETQYF.

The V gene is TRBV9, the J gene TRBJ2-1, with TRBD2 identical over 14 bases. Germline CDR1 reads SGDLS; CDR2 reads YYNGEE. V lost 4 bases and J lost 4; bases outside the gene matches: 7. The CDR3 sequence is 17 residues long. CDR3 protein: CASSFGTSGSAYNEQFF. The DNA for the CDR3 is TGTGCCAGCAGCTTTGGGACTAGCGGGAGCGCGTACAATGAGCAGTTCTTC.

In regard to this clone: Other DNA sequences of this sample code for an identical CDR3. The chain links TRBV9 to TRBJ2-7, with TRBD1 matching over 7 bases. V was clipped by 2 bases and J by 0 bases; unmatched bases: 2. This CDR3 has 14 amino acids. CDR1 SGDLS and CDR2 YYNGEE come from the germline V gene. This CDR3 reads CASSVGTVSYEQYF. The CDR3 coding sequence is TGTGCCAGCAGCGTGGGGACAGTCTCCTACGAGCAGTACTTC. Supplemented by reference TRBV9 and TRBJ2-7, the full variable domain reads DSGVTQTPKHLITATGQRVTLRCSPRSGDLSVYWYQQSLDQGLQFLIQYYNGEERAKGNILERFSAQQFPDLHSELNLSSLELGDSALYFCASSVGTVSYEQYFGPGTRLTVT.

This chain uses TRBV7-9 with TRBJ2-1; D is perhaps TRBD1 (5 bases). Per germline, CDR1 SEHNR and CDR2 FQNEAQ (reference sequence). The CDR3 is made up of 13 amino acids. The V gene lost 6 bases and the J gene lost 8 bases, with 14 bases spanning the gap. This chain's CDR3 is CASSPRLGHEQFF. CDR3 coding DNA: TGTGCCAGCAGTCCCAGACTGGGGCATGAGCAGTTCTTC.

The CDR3 DNA is TGCGCCAGCAGCTCGATAAGTCGGGTGGATACGCAGTATTTT. Translated, it gives CASSSISRVDTQYF. This sequence joins TRBV5-1 and TRBJ2-3; D unresolved. V lost 3 bases to trimming and J lost 6 bases, with 14 bases between them. From germline, CDR1 is SGHRS and CDR2 YFSETQ. The CDR3 spans 14 residues.

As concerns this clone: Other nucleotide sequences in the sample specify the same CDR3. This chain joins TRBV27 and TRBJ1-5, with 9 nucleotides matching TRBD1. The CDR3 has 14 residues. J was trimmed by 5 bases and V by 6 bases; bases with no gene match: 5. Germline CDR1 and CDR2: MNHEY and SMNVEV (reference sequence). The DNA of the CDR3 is TGTGCCAGCAGCCGAACAGGGGGCGATCAGCCCCAGCATTTT. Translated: CASSRTGGDQPQHF.

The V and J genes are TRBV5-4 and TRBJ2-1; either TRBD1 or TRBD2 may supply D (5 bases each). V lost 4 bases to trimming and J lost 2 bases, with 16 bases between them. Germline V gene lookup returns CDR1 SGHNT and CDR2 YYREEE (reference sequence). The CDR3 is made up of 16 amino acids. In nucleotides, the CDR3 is TGTGCCAGCAGCCCCCTCCGGGACGGAACCTACAATGAGCAGTTCTTC. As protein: CASSPLRDGTYNEQFF.

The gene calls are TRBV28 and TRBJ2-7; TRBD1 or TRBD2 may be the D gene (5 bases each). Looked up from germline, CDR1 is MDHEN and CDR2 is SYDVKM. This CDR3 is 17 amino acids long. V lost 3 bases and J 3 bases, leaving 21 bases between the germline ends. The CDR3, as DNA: TGTGCCAGCAGTTTGGGCAGGGTGAGGGGTCCCAGCTACGAGCAGTACTTC. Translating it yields CASSLGRVRGPSYEQYF. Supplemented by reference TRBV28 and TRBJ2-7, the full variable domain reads DVKVTQSSRYLVKRTGEKVFLECVQDMDHENMFWYRQDPGLGLRLIYFSYDVKMKEKGDIPEGYSVSREKKERFSLILESASTNQTSMYLCASSLGRVRGPSYEQYFGPGTRLTVT.

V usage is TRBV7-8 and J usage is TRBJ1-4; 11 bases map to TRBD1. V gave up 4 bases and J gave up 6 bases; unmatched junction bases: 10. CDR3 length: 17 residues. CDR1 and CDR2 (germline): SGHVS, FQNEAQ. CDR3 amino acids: CASSSWTGGDVDEKLFF. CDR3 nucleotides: TGTGCCAGCAGCTCGTGGACAGGGGGCGATGTTGATGAAAAACTGTTTTTT.

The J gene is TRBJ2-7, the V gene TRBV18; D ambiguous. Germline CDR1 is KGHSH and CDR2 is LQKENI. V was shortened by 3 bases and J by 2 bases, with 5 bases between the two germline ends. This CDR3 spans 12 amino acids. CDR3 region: CASSPMTYEQYF. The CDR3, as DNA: TGTGCCAGCTCACCCATGACCTACGAGCAGTACTTC.

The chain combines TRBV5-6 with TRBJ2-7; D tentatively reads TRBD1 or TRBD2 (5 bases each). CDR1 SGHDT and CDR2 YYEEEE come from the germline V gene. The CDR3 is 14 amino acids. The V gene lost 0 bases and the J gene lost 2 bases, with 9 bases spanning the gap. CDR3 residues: CASSLGETAYEQYF. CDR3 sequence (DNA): TGTGCCAGCAGCTTGGGGGAGACAGCCTACGAGCAGTACTTC.

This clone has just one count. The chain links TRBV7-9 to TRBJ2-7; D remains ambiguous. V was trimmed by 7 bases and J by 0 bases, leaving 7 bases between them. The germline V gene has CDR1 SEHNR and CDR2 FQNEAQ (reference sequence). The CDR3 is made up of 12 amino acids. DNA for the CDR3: TGTGCCAGCACTCAGTACTCCTACGAGCAGTACTTC. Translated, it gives CASTQYSYEQYF.

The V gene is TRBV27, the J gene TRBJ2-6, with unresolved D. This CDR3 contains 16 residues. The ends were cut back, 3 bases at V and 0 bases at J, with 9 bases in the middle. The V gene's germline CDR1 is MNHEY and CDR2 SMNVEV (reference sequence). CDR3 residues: CASSFDGISGANVLTF. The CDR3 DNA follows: TGTGCCAGCAGTTTTGACGGAATCTCTGGGGCCAACGTCCTGACTTTC.